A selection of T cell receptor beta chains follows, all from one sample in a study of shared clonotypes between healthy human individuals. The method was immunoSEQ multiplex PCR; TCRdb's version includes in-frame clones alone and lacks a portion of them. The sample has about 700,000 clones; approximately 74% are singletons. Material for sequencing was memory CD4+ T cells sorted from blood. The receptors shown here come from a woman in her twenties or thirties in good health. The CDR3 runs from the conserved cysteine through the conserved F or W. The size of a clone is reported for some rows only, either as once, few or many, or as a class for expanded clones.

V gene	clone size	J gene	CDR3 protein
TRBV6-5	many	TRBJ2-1	CASSPGHRMYNEQFF
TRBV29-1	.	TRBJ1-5	CSVGDRSNQPQHF
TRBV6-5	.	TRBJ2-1	CASRQTSYNEQFF
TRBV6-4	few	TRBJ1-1	CASSDSKAFF
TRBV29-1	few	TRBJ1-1	CSVRPTEAFF
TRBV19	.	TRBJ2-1	CASSTDRARKNEQFF
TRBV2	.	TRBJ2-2	CASRGRLADTGELFF
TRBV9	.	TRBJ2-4	CASSATHYGIQYF
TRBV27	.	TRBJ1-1	CASSFESRNTEAFF
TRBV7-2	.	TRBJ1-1	CASSPMDTLNTEAFF
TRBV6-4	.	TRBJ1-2	CASSDSARSSGYTF
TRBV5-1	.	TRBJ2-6	CASSSGGTSSGANVLTF
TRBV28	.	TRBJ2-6	CASSLASGANVLTF
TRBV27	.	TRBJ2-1	CASSLSWQFEQFF
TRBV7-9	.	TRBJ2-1	CASSLSGRFNEQFF
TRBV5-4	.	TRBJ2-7	CASSLGPTGGSYEQYF
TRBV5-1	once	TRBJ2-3	CASSLGTGDYTDTQYF
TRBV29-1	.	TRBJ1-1	CSAKDSGNTEAFF
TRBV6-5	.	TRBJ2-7	CASRAIAGAYEQYF
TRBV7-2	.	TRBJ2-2	CASSFITNTGELFF
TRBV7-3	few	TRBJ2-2	CASSLGYTGELFF
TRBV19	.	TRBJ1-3	CASKKELSGNTIYF
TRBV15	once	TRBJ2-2	CATSKQGPGELFF
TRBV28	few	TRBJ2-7	CASIAANSALHEQYF
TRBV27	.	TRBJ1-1	CASRNAPGLMRANTEAFF
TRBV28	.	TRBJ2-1	CASSLKLHNEQFF
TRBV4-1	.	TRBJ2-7	CASSQPSRDRHKEQYF
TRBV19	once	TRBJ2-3	CASTETGSYTDTQYF
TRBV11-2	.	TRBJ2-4	CASSLGGLGNIQYF
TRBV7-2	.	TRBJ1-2	CATTGSRGHYGYTF
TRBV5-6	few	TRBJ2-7	CASSLDRRLGYEQYF
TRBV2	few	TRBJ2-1	CASSRTGGYNEQFF
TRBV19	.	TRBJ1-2	CASSMSVLYGYTF
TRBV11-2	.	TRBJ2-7	CASSPKGFPLAGVRYEQYF
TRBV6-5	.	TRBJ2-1	CASTPGTAYNEQFF
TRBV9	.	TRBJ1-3	CASSVDGNSGNTIYF
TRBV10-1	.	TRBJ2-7	CASSETGTGNEQYF